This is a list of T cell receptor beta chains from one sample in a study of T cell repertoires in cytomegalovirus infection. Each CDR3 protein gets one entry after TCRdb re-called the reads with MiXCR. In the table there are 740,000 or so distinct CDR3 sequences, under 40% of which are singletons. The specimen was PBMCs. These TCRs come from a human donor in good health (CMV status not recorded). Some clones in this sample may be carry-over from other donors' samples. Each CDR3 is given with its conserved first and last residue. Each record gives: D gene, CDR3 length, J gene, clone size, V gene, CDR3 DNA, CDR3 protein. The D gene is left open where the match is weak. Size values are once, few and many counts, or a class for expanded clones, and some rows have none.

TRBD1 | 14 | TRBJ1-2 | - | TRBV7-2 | TGTGCCAGCAGCTTTGGGACAGTCCACTATGTCTACAACTTC | CASSFGTVHYVYNF
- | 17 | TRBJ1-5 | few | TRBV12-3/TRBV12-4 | TGTGCCAGCAGTTTAACCCTCTCAGGCTATAGCAATCAGCCCCAGCATTTT | CASSLTLSGYSNQPQHF
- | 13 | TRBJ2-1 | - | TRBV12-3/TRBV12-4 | TGTGCCAGCAGTGCTCGGGATCGCCATGAGCAGTTCTTC | CASSARDRHEQFF
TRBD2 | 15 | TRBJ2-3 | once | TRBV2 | TGTGCCAGCAGTGAATTGGGACTACGATCAGGGACGCAGTATTTT | CASSELGLRSGTQYF
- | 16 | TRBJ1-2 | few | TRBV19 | TGTGCCAGTATCCCGTCCCTGGGGGGCTCCGGCTATGGCTACACCTTC | CASIPSLGGSGYGYTF
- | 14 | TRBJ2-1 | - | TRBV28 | TGTGCCAGCAGTCGCGGGGCTGGGGGAAATGAGCAGTTCTTC | CASSRGAGGNEQFF
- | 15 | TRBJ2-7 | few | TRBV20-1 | TGCAGTGCTAGAGTACCCCACAGAGACGACTACGAGCAGTACTTC | CSARVPHRDDYEQYF
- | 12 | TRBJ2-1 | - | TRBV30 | TGTGCCTGGAGAGAAATCACCAATGAGCAGTTCTTC | CAWREITNEQFF
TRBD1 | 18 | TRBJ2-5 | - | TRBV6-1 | TGTGCCATCATTGGTATAGCAGGGGGCGGTCCGTACCAAGAGACCCAGTACTTC | CAIIGIAGGGPYQETQYF
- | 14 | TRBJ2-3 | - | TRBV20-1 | TGCAGTGCTAGCCTAGCGTCGCGCACAGATACGCAGTATTTT | CSASLASRTDTQYF
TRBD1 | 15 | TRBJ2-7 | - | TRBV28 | TGTGCCAGCAATCTTTCGGGACAGGGGTCCTACGAGCAGTACTTC | CASNLSGQGSYEQYF
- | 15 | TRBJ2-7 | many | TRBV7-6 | TGTGCCAGCAGCTTAGTCGAGGGTTCCGAATACGAGCAGTACTTC | CASSLVEGSEYEQYF
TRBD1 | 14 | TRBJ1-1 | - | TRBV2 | TGTGCCAGCAACAGGGGAAGCGGGAACACTGAAGCTTTCTTT | CASNRGSGNTEAFF
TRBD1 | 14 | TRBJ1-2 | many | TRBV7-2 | TGTGCCAGCAGCTTTAGACAGGGCGACTCTGGCTACACCTTC | CASSFRQGDSGYTF
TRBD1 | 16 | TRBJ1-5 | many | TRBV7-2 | TGTGCCAGCAGCCCGCGGACAGGGGCGGGGGGACAGCCCCAGCATTTT | CASSPRTGAGGQPQHF
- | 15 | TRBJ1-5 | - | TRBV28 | TGTGCCAGCAGTTTATCTCTCCGGCCCAATCAGCCCCAGCATTTT | CASSLSLRPNQPQHF
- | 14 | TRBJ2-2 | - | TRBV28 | TGTGCCAGCAGTAACAGGATTAGGACCGGGGAGCTGTTTTTT | CASSNRIRTGELFF
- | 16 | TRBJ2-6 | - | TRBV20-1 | TGCAGTGCAAAAAGAGGGGGAATCCCTGGGGCCAACGTCCTGACTTTC | CSAKRGGIPGANVLTF
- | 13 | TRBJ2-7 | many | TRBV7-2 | TGTGCCAGCAGCCCCGTCGGCCGTTACGAGCAGTACTTC | CASSPVGRYEQYF
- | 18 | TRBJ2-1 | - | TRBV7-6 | TGTGCCAGCAGCCCTTCTGTCACGACAGGAAAACTTTACAATGAGCAGTTCTTC | CASSPSVTTGKLYNEQFF
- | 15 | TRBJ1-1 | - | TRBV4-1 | TGCGCCAGCAGCCAGTTAGCAGGGTCAGTAGGTGAAGCTTTCTTT | CASSQLAGSVGEAFF
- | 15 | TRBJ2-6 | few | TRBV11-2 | TGTGCCAGCAACTTCGGTACACCTGGGGCCAACGTCCTGACTTTC | CASNFGTPGANVLTF
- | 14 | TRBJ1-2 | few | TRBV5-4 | TGTGCCAGCAGCTTTCCGGGACCCAGCTATGGCTACACCTTC | CASSFPGPSYGYTF